The T cell receptor (beta chain) under discussion was sequenced for a study of cytomegalovirus exposure and HLA in healthy donors. In regard to this clone: The antigen is unknown.

Study results and limitations: Despite most TCR sequences being rare, some public TCRs occurred in many donors. Most CMV-associated TCR beta chains were later found to appear HLA-restricted.

A multiplex PCR was run with 60 Vbeta primers and 13 Jbeta primers. The assay was immunoSEQ multiplex PCR, and TCRdb's table has in-frame clones only and misses some. The sample includes 100,000 to 150,000 clones, 83% of them seen just once. The CDR3 loop spans 14 amino acids. Germline values: CDR1 GTSNPN, CDR2 SVGIG (reference sequence). Trimming removed 1 base at V and 11 bases at J, with 18 bases between. This sequence was found in a girl aged 2 to 10 in good health and CMV-seronegative. This rearrangement joins TRBV30 to TRBJ1-5, with a tentative D call TRBD1 (5 bases). Specimen: PBMCs. This chain's CDR3 is CAWSDRGGGATQHF. In DNA form, the CDR3 reads TGTGCCTGGAGTGACCGTGGGGGAGGTGCGACCCAGCATTTT.